The entry that follows covers one TCR beta chain sequence. Sequencing used immunoSEQ multiplex PCR; TCRdb keeps in-frame clones, though not all of them. Here the sample spans about 140,000 clones, roughly 90% being singletons. This CDR3 contains 14 residues. In germline, CDR1 is MDHEN, CDR2 SYDVKM. V was clipped by 4 bases and J by 3 bases; unmatched bases: 1. Sample time point: blood 4 weeks post-SBRT, at nephrectomy. Treatment described: 15 Gy SBRT to primary tumor, nephrectomy 4 weeks later. This specimen comes from a study of radiation and T cells in renal cell carcinoma. The TCR sequence derives from a woman between 45 and 60 years old with renal cell carcinoma. The V call is TRBV28, the J call TRBJ2-3; 10 bases match TRBD2. The starting material was blood, obtained from a patient whose treatment included radiotherapy and nephrectomy. CDR3 sequence (DNA): TGTGCCAGCAGTTATAGCGGGAGGACAGATACGCAGTATTTT. Its protein product is CASSYSGRTDTQYF. The full variable domain, with the rest looked up from reference TRBV28 and TRBJ2-3, is DVKVTQSSRYLVKRTGEKVFLECVQDMDHENMFWYRQDPGLGLRLIYFSYDVKMKEKGDIPEGYSVSREKKERFSLILESASTNQTSMYLCASSYSGRTDTQYFGPGTRLTVL.